This TCR beta chain emerged from a study of blood T cell repertoires in COVID-19. Study details: The United States, Italy and Spain supplied acute and convalescent COVID-19 samples. Sample material is recorded as cDNA or gDNA derived from T cells, B-cell-depleted T cells, or PBMCs.

The CDR3 has 14 amino acids. CDR1 is SGHTA, CDR2 FQGNSA, per germline. V gave up 0 bases and J gave up 12 bases, with 15 bases separating them. As originally analysed: Nucleated cell counts were estimated from reference gene primer amplification. The assay was immunoSEQ multiplex PCR, and TCRdb's table has in-frame clones only and misses some. V and J calls and clone size are copied from that table; D and trimming were computed from the DNA. The sample carries some 160,000 clones, around 83% recorded once. This receptor was obtained from a man between 70 and 80 years old who had recovered from COVID-19. Sequencing was done on a sample of peripheral blood. The V gene is TRBV7-2, the J gene TRBJ2-1, with a weak D call TRBD1 (5 bases). CDR3 region: CASSLAHYNTGQFF. CDR3 nucleotide sequence: TGTGCCAGCAGCTTAGCGCACTACAACACAGGGCAGTTCTTC.